These T cell receptor beta chains were read from a single sample in a study of blood T cells in healthy people across ages. MiXCR, applied by TCRdb to the 5' RACE reads, yields one record per CDR3 protein. The sample has more than 1 million distinct CDR3 sequences, over 35% seen once; the top ten hold approximately 20%. Sequencing used blood. These receptors originate from a woman aged 55-70 years in good health. Both conserved end residues are part of each CDR3. A D gene is named only where the DNA matches it firmly. The size field is filled for only some rows; it gives once, few, many or a size class.

J: TRBJ1-2
size: NA
D: NA
V: TRBV6-6
DNA: TGTGCCAGCCTTCCTAATAACGACTATGGCTACACCTTC
CDR3: CASLPNNDYGYTF

J: TRBJ2-5
size: few
D: NA
V: TRBV6-2/TRBV6-3
DNA: TGTGCCAGCAGAAGTACAGGGTTCCAAGAGACCCAGTACTTC
CDR3: CASRSTGFQETQYF

J: TRBJ2-2
size: NA
D: TRBD1
V: TRBV20-1
DNA: TGCAGTGCTAGTAAAACAGGGGCGAAGTACACCGGGGAGCTGTTTTTT
CDR3: CSASKTGAKYTGELFF

J: TRBJ2-5
size: NA
D: NA
V: TRBV12-3/TRBV12-4
DNA: TGTGCCAGCAGCATAAAAGGGACCCAGTACTTC
CDR3: CASSIKGTQYF

J: TRBJ1-5
size: NA
D: NA
V: TRBV20-1
DNA: TGCAGTGCTACCCCGGGGCGGACAATTGATCAGCCCCAGCATTTT
CDR3: CSATPGRTIDQPQHF

J: TRBJ1-1
size: NA
D: NA
V: TRBV28
DNA: TGTGCCAGCAGTTTTAGCAAACTCCCCACTGAAGCTTTCTTT
CDR3: CASSFSKLPTEAFF

J: TRBJ1-1
size: NA
D: NA
V: TRBV15
DNA: TGTGCCACCAGCAAGGGCCCGGCGAGTGCTGAAGCTTTCTTT
CDR3: CATSKGPASAEAFF

J: TRBJ2-7
size: many
D: TRBD1
V: TRBV29-1
DNA: TGCAGCGTCCGGACAGGGAGGGAGCAGTACTTC
CDR3: CSVRTGREQYF

J: TRBJ2-5
size: many
D: NA
V: TRBV20-1
DNA: TGCAGTGCGAGAAGGGGAGCAGAGACCCAGTACTTC
CDR3: CSARRGAETQYF

J: TRBJ2-3
size: NA
D: NA
V: TRBV10-3
DNA: TGTGCCGTCAGGCCGACTGCAGATACGCAGTATTTT
CDR3: CAVRPTADTQYF

J: TRBJ2-3
size: NA
D: NA
V: TRBV11-2
DNA: TGTGCCAGCAGCTTAGTAGGCGCCGGGTTCACAGATACGCAGTATTTT
CDR3: CASSLVGAGFTDTQYF

J: TRBJ1-6
size: few
D: TRBD1
V: TRBV10-3
DNA: TGTGCCATCAGTGGCACTCACGGGACAGGGGCCGCTTCACCCCTCCACTTT
CDR3: CAISGTHGTGAASPLHF

J: TRBJ2-5
size: few
D: NA
V: TRBV27
DNA: TGTGCCAGCAGTTTCGGGTTCAATCAGGAGACCCAGTACTTC
CDR3: CASSFGFNQETQYF

J: TRBJ2-1
size: NA
D: TRBD1
V: TRBV12-3/TRBV12-4
DNA: TGTGCCAGCAGCTCCGGGACAGGGAATAATGAGGAGTTCTTC
CDR3: CASSSGTGNNEEFF

J: TRBJ1-2
size: few
D: TRBD1
V: TRBV6-6
DNA: TGTGCCAGCAGTCCTACAGGGGGCAGGGGCTACACCTTC
CDR3: CASSPTGGRGYTF